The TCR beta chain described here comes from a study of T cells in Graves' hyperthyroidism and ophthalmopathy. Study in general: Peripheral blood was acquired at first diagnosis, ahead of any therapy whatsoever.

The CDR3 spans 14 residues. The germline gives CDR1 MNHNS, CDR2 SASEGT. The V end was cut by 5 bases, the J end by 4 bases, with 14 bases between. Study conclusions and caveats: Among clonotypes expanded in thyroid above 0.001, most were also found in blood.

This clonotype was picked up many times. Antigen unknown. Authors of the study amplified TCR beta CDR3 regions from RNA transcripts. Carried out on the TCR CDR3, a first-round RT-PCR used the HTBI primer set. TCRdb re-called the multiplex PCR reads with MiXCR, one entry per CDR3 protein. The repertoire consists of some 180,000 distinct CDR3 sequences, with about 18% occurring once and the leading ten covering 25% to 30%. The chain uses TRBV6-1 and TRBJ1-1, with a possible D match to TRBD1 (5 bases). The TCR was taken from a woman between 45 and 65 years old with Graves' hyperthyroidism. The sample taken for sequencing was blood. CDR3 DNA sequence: TGTGCCAGCAGTCGCACCAGGGCCGTCACTGAAGCTTTCTTT. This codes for CASSRTRAVTEAFF.